A selection of T cell receptor beta chains follows, all from one sample in a study of T cells in Graves' hyperthyroidism and ophthalmopathy. TCRdb independently ran MiXCR on the multiplex PCR reads; one entry per CDR3 protein. The sample includes roughly 280,000 distinct CDR3 sequences, roughly 20% of them seen just once. The source material was blood. These TCRs come from a man aged 30 to 45 with Graves' ophthalmopathy. Each CDR3 is given with its conserved first and last residue. D genes are given only for firm matches. Some rows have no size entry. The others give once, few or many, or a class for an expanded clone.

CDR3 DNA: TGTGCCAGCAGCTTACGGGCCCCCGTGGCTGAACAAGAGACCCAGTACTTC; CDR3 protein: CASSLRAPVAEQETQYF; clone size: -; CDR3 length: 17; J gene: TRBJ2-5; V gene: TRBV7-9; D gene: -
CDR3 DNA: TGCGCCAGCAGCTTGTCGAGGGCGGCAGGTCAGCCCCAGCATTTT; CDR3 protein: CASSLSRAAGQPQHF; clone size: -; CDR3 length: 15; J gene: TRBJ1-5; V gene: TRBV5-1; D gene: -
CDR3 DNA: TGTGCCAGTACCACCGACGGATATAGCAATCAGCCCCAGCATTTT; CDR3 protein: CASTTDGYSNQPQHF; clone size: -; CDR3 length: 15; J gene: TRBJ1-5; V gene: TRBV19; D gene: -
CDR3 DNA: TGTGCCAGCTCACCGATACGGGGACTTACCACCTACAATGAGCAGTTCTTC; CDR3 protein: CASSPIRGLTTYNEQFF; clone size: few; CDR3 length: 17; J gene: TRBJ2-1; V gene: TRBV18; D gene: -
CDR3 DNA: TGTGCCAGCAGCTTAGCCGGAAACATTCAGTACTTC; CDR3 protein: CASSLAGNIQYF; clone size: many; CDR3 length: 12; J gene: TRBJ2-4; V gene: TRBV11-3; D gene: -
CDR3 DNA: TGCGCCAGCAGCCCCGACGGGAATCCCGGGAACACTGAAGCTTTCTTT; CDR3 protein: CASSPDGNPGNTEAFF; clone size: few; CDR3 length: 16; J gene: TRBJ1-1; V gene: TRBV5-1; D gene: -
CDR3 DNA: TGTGCCAGCAGCTCAGAGAGGGGGCATCAGCCCCAGCATTTT; CDR3 protein: CASSSERGHQPQHF; clone size: many; CDR3 length: 14; J gene: TRBJ1-5; V gene: TRBV11-2; D gene: TRBD1
CDR3 DNA: TGTGCCAGCAGCCAAGTTAGTTCCGGGACTAGCGGGATTTGGCAGTTCTTC; CDR3 protein: CASSQVSSGTSGIWQFF; clone size: many; CDR3 length: 17; J gene: TRBJ2-1; V gene: TRBV3-1; D gene: TRBD2
CDR3 DNA: TGTGCCAGCAGTTTAATGGGGGAGAACACTGAAGCTTTCTTT; CDR3 protein: CASSLMGENTEAFF; clone size: few; CDR3 length: 14; J gene: TRBJ1-1; V gene: TRBV27; D gene: -
CDR3 DNA: TGTGCCAGCAGTTCCAGGGTAGCGGGAGGGAACACCGGGGAGCTGTTTTTT; CDR3 protein: CASSSRVAGGNTGELFF; clone size: few; CDR3 length: 17; J gene: TRBJ2-2; V gene: TRBV6-1; D gene: TRBD2
CDR3 DNA: TGTGCCAGCGGAGACGGGGATCAGCCCCAGCATTTT; CDR3 protein: CASGDGDQPQHF; clone size: many; CDR3 length: 12; J gene: TRBJ1-5; V gene: TRBV2; D gene: -
CDR3 DNA: TGTGCCAGCAGCTTGAGCGGGGGGACAGGTGTCTACGAGCAGTACTTC; CDR3 protein: CASSLSGGTGVYEQYF; clone size: few; CDR3 length: 16; J gene: TRBJ2-7; V gene: TRBV7-9; D gene: -
CDR3 DNA: TGTGCCTCGCGGACAGGGTCAGGCACTGAAGCTTTCTTT; CDR3 protein: CASRTGSGTEAFF; clone size: many; CDR3 length: 13; J gene: TRBJ1-1; V gene: TRBV30; D gene: TRBD1
CDR3 DNA: TGTGCCAGCAGCTCCACGACCGGGGCCAATGAGCAGTTCTTC; CDR3 protein: CASSSTTGANEQFF; clone size: few; CDR3 length: 14; J gene: TRBJ2-1; V gene: TRBV7-9; D gene: -
CDR3 DNA: TGTGCCATCAGTGGTCAGGAGAGCTACGAGCAGTACTTC; CDR3 protein: CAISGQESYEQYF; clone size: -; CDR3 length: 13; J gene: TRBJ2-7; V gene: TRBV10-3; D gene: -
CDR3 DNA: TGTGCCAGCAGCCAGGGTTTAGGTGGAGCTAGCGGGAATGAGCAGTTCTTC; CDR3 protein: CASSQGLGGASGNEQFF; clone size: -; CDR3 length: 17; J gene: TRBJ2-1; V gene: TRBV3-1; D gene: TRBD2
CDR3 DNA: TGTGCCAGCAACGGGCGGGGGAACACCGGGGAGCTGTTTTTT; CDR3 protein: CASNGRGNTGELFF; clone size: many; CDR3 length: 14; J gene: TRBJ2-2; V gene: TRBV3-1; D gene: -
CDR3 DNA: TGCGCCAGCAGCTCATGGGACCAATCCTCCTACGAGCAGTACTTC; CDR3 protein: CASSSWDQSSYEQYF; clone size: -; CDR3 length: 15; J gene: TRBJ2-7; V gene: TRBV5-1; D gene: -
CDR3 DNA: TGTGCCAGCAAATTCGGGACGGGTCCGGGTGAGCAGTACTTC; CDR3 protein: CASKFGTGPGEQYF; clone size: -; CDR3 length: 14; J gene: TRBJ2-7; V gene: TRBV25-1; D gene: -
CDR3 DNA: TGCGCCAGCAGCTTGGGGGAGCGACCATTGCCCTACGAGCAGTACTTC; CDR3 protein: CASSLGERPLPYEQYF; clone size: many; CDR3 length: 16; J gene: TRBJ2-7; V gene: TRBV5-1; D gene: -
CDR3 DNA: TGTGCCAGCAGCCGCAGTACTGGGGCCCCAGGGGGCCATGGCTACACCTTC; CDR3 protein: CASSRSTGAPGGHGYTF; clone size: -; CDR3 length: 17; J gene: TRBJ1-2; V gene: TRBV12-3/TRBV12-4; D gene: TRBD1
CDR3 DNA: TGCGCCAGCAGCCCCGGGCACGAGATCACCGGGGAGCTGTTTTTT; CDR3 protein: CASSPGHEITGELFF; clone size: -; CDR3 length: 15; J gene: TRBJ2-2; V gene: TRBV5-1; D gene: -
CDR3 DNA: TGTGCCACCAGTGCCTCGGGCAGGGCCCTCCAAGAGACCCAGTACTTC; CDR3 protein: CATSASGRALQETQYF; clone size: many; CDR3 length: 16; J gene: TRBJ2-5; V gene: TRBV24-1; D gene: -
CDR3 DNA: TGTGCCAGCAGTGAAGCGCGAGCCCCCGGGGAGCTGTTTTTT; CDR3 protein: CASSEARAPGELFF; clone size: few; CDR3 length: 14; J gene: TRBJ2-2; V gene: TRBV6-1; D gene: -
CDR3 DNA: TGTGCCATCAGTGGGGGTCTAGCGGGAGGTGCCCCTAACAATGAGCAGTTCTTC; CDR3 protein: CAISGGLAGGAPNNEQFF; clone size: few; CDR3 length: 18; J gene: TRBJ2-1; V gene: TRBV10-3; D gene: TRBD2
CDR3 DNA: TGTGCCAGTAGTCCCCGGACTAGCGGTACCCACGAGCAGTACTTC; CDR3 protein: CASSPRTSGTHEQYF; clone size: -; CDR3 length: 15; J gene: TRBJ2-7; V gene: TRBV19; D gene: TRBD2
CDR3 DNA: TGTGCCAGCAGTGCACGAGGGACTAGCTACGAGCAGTACTTC; CDR3 protein: CASSARGTSYEQYF; clone size: -; CDR3 length: 14; J gene: TRBJ2-7; V gene: TRBV5-4; D gene: TRBD2
CDR3 DNA: TGTGCCAGCAGCTCGGACAGGTTGTATGGCTACACCTTC; CDR3 protein: CASSSDRLYGYTF; clone size: many; CDR3 length: 13; J gene: TRBJ1-2; V gene: TRBV11-2; D gene: TRBD1
CDR3 DNA: TGTGCCAGCAGCACCGGGACAGTGAACACTGAAGCTTTCTTT; CDR3 protein: CASSTGTVNTEAFF; clone size: many; CDR3 length: 14; J gene: TRBJ1-1; V gene: TRBV7-3; D gene: TRBD1
CDR3 DNA: TGCAGTGCTAGAGAGGGGGGGACAGGGGGCTTCGAGCAGTACTTC; CDR3 protein: CSAREGGTGGFEQYF; clone size: -; CDR3 length: 15; J gene: TRBJ2-7; V gene: TRBV20-1; D gene: TRBD1
CDR3 DNA: TGCAGCGTTTATACCGGGACAGGGGAACAGCCCCAGCATTTT; CDR3 protein: CSVYTGTGEQPQHF; clone size: few; CDR3 length: 14; J gene: TRBJ1-5; V gene: TRBV29-1; D gene: TRBD1
CDR3 DNA: TGTGCCAGCTCGCCGGGACTAGCGGGAGTCGAAAGCGAGCAGTACTTC; CDR3 protein: CASSPGLAGVESEQYF; clone size: -; CDR3 length: 16; J gene: TRBJ2-7; V gene: TRBV18; D gene: TRBD2
CDR3 DNA: TGTGCCAGCTCACCAGGGACAGCAAACTACGAGCAGTACTTC; CDR3 protein: CASSPGTANYEQYF; clone size: -; CDR3 length: 14; J gene: TRBJ2-7; V gene: TRBV18; D gene: TRBD1
CDR3 DNA: TGTGCCAGCAGCTCCCCATTAAAGGGCCGAGACTTCAACACTGAAGCTTTCTTT; CDR3 protein: CASSSPLKGRDFNTEAFF; clone size: many; CDR3 length: 18; J gene: TRBJ1-1; V gene: TRBV11-2; D gene: -
CDR3 DNA: TGTGCCAGCAGCCCAGTAGGGACAGGGGTCTACAATGAGCAGTTCTTC; CDR3 protein: CASSPVGTGVYNEQFF; clone size: few; CDR3 length: 16; J gene: TRBJ2-1; V gene: TRBV9; D gene: TRBD1
CDR3 DNA: TGTGCCAGCAGCTTGTTTCTTGGACAGACCTACGAGCAGTACTTC; CDR3 protein: CASSLFLGQTYEQYF; clone size: few; CDR3 length: 15; J gene: TRBJ2-7; V gene: TRBV5-6; D gene: -
CDR3 DNA: TGTGCCAGCAGCTTACAGGGGGGCTCCTACGAGCAGTACTTC; CDR3 protein: CASSLQGGSYEQYF; clone size: once; CDR3 length: 14; J gene: TRBJ2-7; V gene: TRBV11-3; D gene: -
CDR3 DNA: TGTGCCAGCAGCAGGGCTAGCGGTTTCTACGAGCAGTACTTC; CDR3 protein: CASSRASGFYEQYF; clone size: few; CDR3 length: 14; J gene: TRBJ2-7; V gene: TRBV6-2/TRBV6-3; D gene: TRBD2
CDR3 DNA: TGCAGTGCTAGAGGGAGGGAGGTATCCACTGAAGCTTTCTTT; CDR3 protein: CSARGREVSTEAFF; clone size: -; CDR3 length: 14; J gene: TRBJ1-1; V gene: TRBV20-1; D gene: -
CDR3 DNA: TGCAGCGCCGTCAGGGGGGGCACTGAAGCTTTCTTT; CDR3 protein: CSAVRGGTEAFF; clone size: many; CDR3 length: 12; J gene: TRBJ1-1; V gene: TRBV29-1; D gene: TRBD1
CDR3 DNA: TGCGCCAGCAGCCCTTACAGGGGGCAGCTAGCGGGATACACCGGGGAGCTGTTTTTT; CDR3 protein: CASSPYRGQLAGYTGELFF; clone size: -; CDR3 length: 19; J gene: TRBJ2-2; V gene: TRBV5-1; D gene: -
CDR3 DNA: TGTGCCAGCAGCCGGGGACAGACCACCGGGGAGCTGTTTTTT; CDR3 protein: CASSRGQTTGELFF; clone size: -; CDR3 length: 14; J gene: TRBJ2-2; V gene: TRBV3-1; D gene: TRBD1
CDR3 DNA: TGTGCCAGCAGTACCCTTCCGGGACAGGCCATTCACTCCTATAATTCACCCCTCCACTTT; CDR3 protein: CASSTLPGQAIHSYNSPLHF; clone size: few; CDR3 length: 20; J gene: TRBJ1-6; V gene: TRBV27; D gene: TRBD1
CDR3 DNA: TGTGCCAGCAGCTCCTCGGACAGTTTGAACACTGAAGCTTTCTTT; CDR3 protein: CASSSSDSLNTEAFF; clone size: -; CDR3 length: 15; J gene: TRBJ1-1; V gene: TRBV7-2; D gene: -
CDR3 DNA: TGTGCCAGCAGTTACGGGACCGGGAATTCACCCCTCCACTTT; CDR3 protein: CASSYGTGNSPLHF; clone size: few; CDR3 length: 14; J gene: TRBJ1-6; V gene: TRBV9; D gene: -
CDR3 DNA: TGTGCCAGCAGCTTGACTAGCGGGAGGTCGGGCTACGAGCAGTACTTC; CDR3 protein: CASSLTSGRSGYEQYF; clone size: few; CDR3 length: 16; J gene: TRBJ2-7; V gene: TRBV11-2; D gene: TRBD2
CDR3 DNA: TGTGCCAGCAGTTGGACAGGGAGAAATGAGCAGTTCTTC; CDR3 protein: CASSWTGRNEQFF; clone size: few; CDR3 length: 13; J gene: TRBJ2-1; V gene: TRBV11-1; D gene: TRBD1
CDR3 DNA: TGTGCCAGCCCCGGGACAGTCTCCTACAATGAGCAGTTCTTC; CDR3 protein: CASPGTVSYNEQFF; clone size: many; CDR3 length: 14; J gene: TRBJ2-1; V gene: TRBV2; D gene: TRBD1
CDR3 DNA: TGTGCCAGCAGTCCCCGACAGGGGGCGGGCACCGGGGAGCTGTTTTTT; CDR3 protein: CASSPRQGAGTGELFF; clone size: few; CDR3 length: 16; J gene: TRBJ2-2; V gene: TRBV12-3/TRBV12-4; D gene: TRBD1
CDR3 DNA: TGCAGTGCTAGAGACTACAGGGGCACTGAAGCTTTCTTT; CDR3 protein: CSARDYRGTEAFF; clone size: few; CDR3 length: 13; J gene: TRBJ1-1; V gene: TRBV20-1; D gene: TRBD1
CDR3 DNA: TGTGCCAGCAGCACAAGAGAAGCCGGGACTACCTACAATGAGCAGTTCTTC; CDR3 protein: CASSTREAGTTYNEQFF; clone size: many; CDR3 length: 17; J gene: TRBJ2-1; V gene: TRBV11-2; D gene: TRBD2
CDR3 DNA: TGCAGTGCTAGTAGGGGACTGGGGTACTATGGCTACACCTTC; CDR3 protein: CSASRGLGYYGYTF; clone size: many; CDR3 length: 14; J gene: TRBJ1-2; V gene: TRBV20-1; D gene: -